This TCR beta chain was retrieved from a study of response to subunit inactivated influenza vaccine. The CDR3 totals 15 residues. Germline V gene sequence: CDR1 MNHEY, CDR2 SMNVEV (reference sequence). Deletions cut 2 bases from V and 1 base from J, with 9 bases between. In its sample, this clonotype was seen many times. Its specificity is unknown. From the RT-PCR reads, TCRdb called clonotypes with MiXCR, one entry per CDR3 protein. The sample includes under 800,000 distinct CDR3 sequences, approximately 14% of them seen just once. Study results and limitations: A suggestion made by the authors is that each seasonal influenza vaccination recruits few new T cells.

This chain links TRBV27 with TRBJ1-5; a weak D match, TRBD1 (5 bases). This TCR was sampled from a man aged 45-60 years who received an inactivated influenza vaccine. Sequenced material: PBMCs from blood, taken 14 to 15 days before vaccination. This chain's CDR3 is CASSLTGRSNQPQHF. The CDR3 DNA reads TGTGCCAGCAGTTTAACGGGACGGAGCAATCAGCCCCAGCATTTT.